This TCR beta chain is drawn from a study of T-cell reconstitution after alpha-beta-depleted transplantation in children. The study, taken as a whole, reports: As was reported, about two months after transplant, alpha-beta T cells came from several hundred expanded graft clones.

This clonotype was counted ten times or more. What it recognizes is unknown. Researchers prepared the TCRbeta library using unique molecular identifiers, the study reports. TCRdb fed the PCR reads into MiXCR, producing one record per CDR3 protein. The sample carries some 310,000 distinct CDR3 sequences, roughly 21% recorded once. The source was PBMCs, mostly from graft donor cells, collected 180 days after TCRalphabeta/CD19-depleted stem cell transplant. The clonotype was recovered from a male patient under 18 who had a stem cell transplant for acute lymphoblastic leukemia, so the T cells may come from the graft donor.

CDR3 residues: CASITKNEQFF. Here the CDR3 DNA reads TGCGCCAGCATCACGAAGAATGAGCAGTTCTTC. The J gene is TRBJ2-1, the V gene TRBV5-1; D is unresolved. Germline CDR1 is SGHRS and CDR2 is YFSETQ. The CDR3 is 11 residues long. V shed 6 bases and J shed 7 bases, with 8 bases lying between them.